This entry lists 3 T cell receptor beta chains sequenced from one sample in a study of blood T cell repertoires in COVID-19. TCRdb's table, derived via immunoSEQ multiplex PCR, lists solely in-frame clones and lacks some. The sample lists 80,000 or so clones, around 88% occurring once. The specimen sequenced was peripheral blood. These receptors were collected from a human donor in a cohort sampled during active COVID-19.

This chain links TRBV10-3 with TRBJ1-1, with 10 bases lining up with TRBD1. V shed 2 bases and J 6 bases; nucleotides not matched to a gene: 3. The CDR3 runs to 14 residues. Germline CDR1 and CDR2: ENHRY and SYGVKD. The CDR3 sequence is CAISEGQGVPEAFF. The CDR3 nucleotides read TGTGCCATCAGTGAGGGACAGGGGGTCCCTGAAGCTTTCTTT.

The J gene is TRBJ1-5, the V gene TRBV19; TRBD1 might be the D (5 bases). The CDR3 is 13 residues long. CDR1 LNHDA and CDR2 SQIVND come from the germline V gene (reference sequence). The V gene lost 4 bases and the J gene lost 2 bases, with 6 bases spanning the gap. CDR3 sequence (DNA): TGTGCCAGTAGTACGACAGGCAATCAGCCCCAGCATTTT. Protein sequence: CASSTTGNQPQHF.

The V and J genes are TRBV4-1 and TRBJ2-2; 8 positions agree with TRBD2. The length of the CDR3 is 15 residues. CDR1 MGHRA and CDR2 YSYEKL come from the germline V gene. J lost 7 bases, V lost 2 bases, and 6 bases had no gene match. CDR3 protein: CASSQPHGGGGELFF. The CDR3 DNA follows: TGCGCCAGCAGCCAACCGCACGGGGGGGGCGGGGAGCTGTTTTTT.